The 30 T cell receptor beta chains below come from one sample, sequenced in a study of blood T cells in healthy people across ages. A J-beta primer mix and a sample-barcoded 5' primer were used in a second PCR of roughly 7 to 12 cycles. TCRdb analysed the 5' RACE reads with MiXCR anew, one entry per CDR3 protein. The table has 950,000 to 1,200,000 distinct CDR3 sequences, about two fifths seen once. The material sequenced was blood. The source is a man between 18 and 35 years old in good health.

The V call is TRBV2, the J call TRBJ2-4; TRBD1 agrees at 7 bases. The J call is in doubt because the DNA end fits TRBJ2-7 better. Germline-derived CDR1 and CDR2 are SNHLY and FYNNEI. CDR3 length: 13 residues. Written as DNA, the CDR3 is TGTGCCAGCAATAGGGACAGTCTCTACGAGCAGTACTTC. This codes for CASNRDSLYEQYF.

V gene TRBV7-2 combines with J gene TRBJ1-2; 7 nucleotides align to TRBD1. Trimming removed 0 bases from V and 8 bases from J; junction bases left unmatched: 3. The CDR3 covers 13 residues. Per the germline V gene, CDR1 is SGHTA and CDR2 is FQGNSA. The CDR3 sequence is CASSLARGQGYTF. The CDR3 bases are TGTGCCAGCAGCTTAGCGAGGGGGCAAGGCTACACCTTC.

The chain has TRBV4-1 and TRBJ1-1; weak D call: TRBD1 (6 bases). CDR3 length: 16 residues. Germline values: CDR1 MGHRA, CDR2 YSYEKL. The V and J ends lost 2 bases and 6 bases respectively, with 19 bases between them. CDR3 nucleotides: TGCGCCAGCAGCCAAAACAACAGGGTGGGGGTGGCTGAAGCTTTCTTT. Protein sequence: CASSQNNRVGVAEAFF.

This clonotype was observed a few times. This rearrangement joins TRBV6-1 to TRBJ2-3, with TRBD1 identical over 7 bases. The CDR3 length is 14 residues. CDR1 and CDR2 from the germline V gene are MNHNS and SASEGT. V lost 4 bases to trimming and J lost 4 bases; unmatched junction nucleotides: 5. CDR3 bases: TGTGCCAGCAGTGGAGACAGGGCGTCAGATACGCAGTATTTT. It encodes CASSGDRASDTQYF.

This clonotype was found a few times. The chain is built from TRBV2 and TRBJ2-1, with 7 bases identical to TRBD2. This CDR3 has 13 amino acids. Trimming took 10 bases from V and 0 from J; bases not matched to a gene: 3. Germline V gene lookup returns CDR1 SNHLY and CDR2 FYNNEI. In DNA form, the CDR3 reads TGTGCCACCGGGGGGAGCTCCTACAATGAGCAGTTCTTC. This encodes CATGGSSYNEQFF.

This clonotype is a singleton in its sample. The CDR3, as DNA: TGTGCCAGCAGCTCCTTTGGTCAGGGCAACACCGGGGAGCTGTTTTTT. Its protein product is CASSSFGQGNTGELFF. The chain uses TRBV5-4 and TRBJ2-2, with D maybe TRBD1 (5 bases). V gave up 3 bases and J gave up 2 bases, with 14 bases separating them. The CDR3 sequence is 16 residues long. Germline CDR1 SGHNT, CDR2 YYREEE (reference sequence).

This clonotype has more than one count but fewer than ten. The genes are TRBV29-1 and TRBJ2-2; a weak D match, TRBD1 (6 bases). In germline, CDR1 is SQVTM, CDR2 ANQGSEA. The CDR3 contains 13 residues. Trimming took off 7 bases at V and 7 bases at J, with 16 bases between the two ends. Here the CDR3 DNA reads TGCAGCGCGGACACAGGGCGTAACGGGGAGCTGTTTTTT. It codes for CSADTGRNGELFF.

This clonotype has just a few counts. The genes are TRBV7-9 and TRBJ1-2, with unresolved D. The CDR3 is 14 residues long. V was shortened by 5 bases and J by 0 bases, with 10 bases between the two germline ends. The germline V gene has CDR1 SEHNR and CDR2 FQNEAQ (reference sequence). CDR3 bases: TGTGCCAGCAGCACGGCAGTTCCTAACTATGGCTACACCTTC. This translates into CASSTAVPNYGYTF.

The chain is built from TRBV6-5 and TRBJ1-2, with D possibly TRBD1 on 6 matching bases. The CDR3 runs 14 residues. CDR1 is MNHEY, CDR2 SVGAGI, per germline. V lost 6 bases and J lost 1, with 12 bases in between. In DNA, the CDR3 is TGTGCCAGCAGACGGACAGCTTATAACTATGGCTACACCTTC. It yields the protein CASRRTAYNYGYTF.

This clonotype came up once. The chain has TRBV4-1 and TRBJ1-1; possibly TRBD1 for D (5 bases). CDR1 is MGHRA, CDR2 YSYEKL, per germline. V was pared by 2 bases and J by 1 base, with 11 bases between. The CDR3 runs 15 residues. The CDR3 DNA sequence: TGCGCCAGCAGCCAAACGGACATTACGAACACTGAAGCTTTCTTT. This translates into CASSQTDITNTEAFF.

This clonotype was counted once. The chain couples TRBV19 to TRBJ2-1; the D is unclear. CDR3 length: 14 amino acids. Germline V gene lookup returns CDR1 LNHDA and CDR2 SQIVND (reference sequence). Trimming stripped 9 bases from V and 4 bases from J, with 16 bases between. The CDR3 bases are TGTGCCAGCCACTCCGGACCGATTTACAATGAGCAGTTCTTC. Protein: CASHSGPIYNEQFF. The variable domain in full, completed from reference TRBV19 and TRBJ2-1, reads DGGITQSPKYLFRKEGQNVTLSCEQNLNHDAMYWYRQDPGQGLRLIYYSQIVNDFQKGDIAEGYSVSREKKESFPLTVTSAQKNPTAFYLCASHSGPIYNEQFFGPGTRLTVL.

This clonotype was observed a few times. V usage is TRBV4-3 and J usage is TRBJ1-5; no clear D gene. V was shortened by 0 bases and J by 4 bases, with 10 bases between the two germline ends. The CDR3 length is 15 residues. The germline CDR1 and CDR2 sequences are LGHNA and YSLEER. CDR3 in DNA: TGCGCCAGCAGCCAAGATGGGAAAGAGAATCAGCCCCAGCATTTT. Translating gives CASSQDGKENQPQHF.

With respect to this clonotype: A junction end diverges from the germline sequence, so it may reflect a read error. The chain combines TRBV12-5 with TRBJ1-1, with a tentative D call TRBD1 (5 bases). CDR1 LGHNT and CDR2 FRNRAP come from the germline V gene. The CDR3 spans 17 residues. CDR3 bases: TGCGCTAGTGGCCTTGGGGCGGAGGCAGGGAGGGGCACTGAAGCTTTCTTT. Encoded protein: CASGLGAEAGRGTEAFF.

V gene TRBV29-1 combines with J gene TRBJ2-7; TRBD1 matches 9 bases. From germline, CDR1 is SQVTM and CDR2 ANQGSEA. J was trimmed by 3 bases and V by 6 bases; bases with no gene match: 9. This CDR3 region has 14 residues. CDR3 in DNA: TGCAGCGTCGCCGGGACAGGGTACAACTACGAGCAGTACTTC. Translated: CSVAGTGYNYEQYF.

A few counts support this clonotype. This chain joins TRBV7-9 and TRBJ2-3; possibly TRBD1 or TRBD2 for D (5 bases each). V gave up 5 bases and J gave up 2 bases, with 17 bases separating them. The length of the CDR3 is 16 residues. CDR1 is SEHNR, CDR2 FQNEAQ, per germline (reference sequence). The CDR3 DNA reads TGTGCCAGCAGCCCGAGGGACCTAAAAGCCACAGATACGCAGTATTTT. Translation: CASSPRDLKATDTQYF. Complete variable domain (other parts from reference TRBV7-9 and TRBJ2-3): DTGVSQNPRHKITKRGQNVTFRCDPISEHNRLYWYRQTLGQGPEFLTYFQNEAQLEKSRLLSDRFSAERPKGSFSTLEIQRTEQGDSAMYLCASSPRDLKATDTQYFGPGTRLTVL.

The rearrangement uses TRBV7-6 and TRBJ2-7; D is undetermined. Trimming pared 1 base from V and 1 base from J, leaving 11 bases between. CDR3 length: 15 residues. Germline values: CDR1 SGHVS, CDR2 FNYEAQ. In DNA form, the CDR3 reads TGTGCCAGCAGCTTAGAGTACAGCTATTCCTACGAGCAGTACTTC. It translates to CASSLEYSYSYEQYF.

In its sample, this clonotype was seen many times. CDR3 residues: CASGRNANLGEQYF. The CDR3 region has the DNA TGTGCTAGTGGTCGTAACGCGAACTTGGGGGAGCAGTACTTC. The chain has TRBV12-5 and TRBJ2-7; D is unclear. Germline V gene lookup returns CDR1 LGHNT and CDR2 FRNRAP. CDR3 length: 14 amino acids. V lost 5 bases and J lost 7, with 18 bases in between.

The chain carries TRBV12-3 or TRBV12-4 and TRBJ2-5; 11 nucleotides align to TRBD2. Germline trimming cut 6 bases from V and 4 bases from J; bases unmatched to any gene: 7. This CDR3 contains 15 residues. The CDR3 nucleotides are TGTGCCAGCAGCAACCTAGCGGGGGGAAGAGAGACCCAGTACTTC. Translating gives CASSNLAGGRETQYF.

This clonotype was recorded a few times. CDR3 residues: CASSTPTGELFF. CDR3 nucleotides: TGTGCCAGCAGCACACCCACCGGGGAGCTGTTTTTT. The J gene is TRBJ2-2, the V gene TRBV7-3, with D unclear. The CDR3 runs to 12 residues. The V and J ends lost 5 bases and 4 bases respectively, with 5 bases between them. CDR1 SGHTA and CDR2 FQGTGA come from the germline V gene.

CDR3 DNA: TGCAGCGTTGGTGGGGGGCCCACAGATACGCAGTATTTT. Amino acids: CSVGGGPTDTQYF. The chain carries TRBV29-1 and TRBJ2-3; possibly TRBD1 or TRBD2 for D (6 bases each). Germline V lookup: CDR1 SQVTM, CDR2 ANQGSEA. V was pared by 4 bases and J by 2 bases, with 10 bases between. This CDR3 contains 13 residues.

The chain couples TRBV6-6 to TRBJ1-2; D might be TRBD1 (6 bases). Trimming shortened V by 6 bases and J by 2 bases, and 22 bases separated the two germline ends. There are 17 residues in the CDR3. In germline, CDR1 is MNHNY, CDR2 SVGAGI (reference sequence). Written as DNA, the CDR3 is TGTGCCAGCAGACCGACGAGCTACAGGGAAGGGAACTATGGCTACACCTTC. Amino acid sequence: CASRPTSYREGNYGYTF.

The CDR3 spells CATSDLMTNEQYF. Here the CDR3 DNA reads TGTGCCACCAGTGATTTAATGACGAATGAGCAGTACTTC. The rearrangement joins TRBV24-1 to TRBJ2-1; D not certain. The DNA end lines up better with TRBJ2-7; the J call may be wrong. Germline V gives CDR1 KGHDR, CDR2 SFDVKD. The CDR3 is 13 residues long.

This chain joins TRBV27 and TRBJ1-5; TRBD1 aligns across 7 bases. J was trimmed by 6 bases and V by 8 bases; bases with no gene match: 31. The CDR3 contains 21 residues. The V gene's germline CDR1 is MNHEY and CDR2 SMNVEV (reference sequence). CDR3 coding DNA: TGTGCCAGCGGATTGACAGGGCAGACCGAAACACCAGGGGGGTTGATTCAGCCCCAGCATTTT. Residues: CASGLTGQTETPGGLIQPQHF.

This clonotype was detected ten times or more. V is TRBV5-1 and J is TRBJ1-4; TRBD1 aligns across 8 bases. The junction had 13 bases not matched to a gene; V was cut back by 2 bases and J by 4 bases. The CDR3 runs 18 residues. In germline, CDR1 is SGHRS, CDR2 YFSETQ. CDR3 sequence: CASSFGQGAVGGNEKLFF. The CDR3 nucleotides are TGCGCCAGCAGCTTTGGGCAGGGGGCTGTTGGCGGTAATGAAAAACTGTTTTTT.

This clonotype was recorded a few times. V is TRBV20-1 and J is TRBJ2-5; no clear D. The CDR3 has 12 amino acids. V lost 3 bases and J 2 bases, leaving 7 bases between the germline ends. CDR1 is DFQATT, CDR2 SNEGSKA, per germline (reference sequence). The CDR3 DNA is TGCAGTGCTAGGGCAGTACAAGAGACCCAGTACTTC. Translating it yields CSARAVQETQYF.

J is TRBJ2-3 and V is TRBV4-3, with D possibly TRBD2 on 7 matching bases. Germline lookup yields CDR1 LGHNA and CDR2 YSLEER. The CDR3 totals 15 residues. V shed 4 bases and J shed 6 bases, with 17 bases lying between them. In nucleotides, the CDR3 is TGCGCCAGCAGCCCAGAACGGGGGGCGGGGGATACGCAGTATTTT. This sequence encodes CASSPERGAGDTQYF.

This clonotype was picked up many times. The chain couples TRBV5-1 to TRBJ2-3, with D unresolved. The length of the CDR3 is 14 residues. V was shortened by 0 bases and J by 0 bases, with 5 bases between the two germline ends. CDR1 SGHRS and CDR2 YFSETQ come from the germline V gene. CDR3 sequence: CASSLVVSTDTQYF. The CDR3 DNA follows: TGCGCCAGCAGCTTGGTCGTTAGCACAGATACGCAGTATTTT. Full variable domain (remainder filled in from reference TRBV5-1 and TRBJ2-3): KAGVTQTPRYLIKTRGQQVTLSCSPISGHRSVSWYQQTPGQGLQFLFEYFSETQRNKGNFPGRFSGRQFSNSRSEMNVSTLELGDSALYLCASSLVVSTDTQYFGPGTRLTVL.

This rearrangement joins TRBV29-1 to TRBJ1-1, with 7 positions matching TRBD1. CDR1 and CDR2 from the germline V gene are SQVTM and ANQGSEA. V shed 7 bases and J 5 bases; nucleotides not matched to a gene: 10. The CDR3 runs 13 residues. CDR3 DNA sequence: TGCAGCGCCGCTGAACCAGGGGGGACTGAAGCTTTCTTT. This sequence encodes CSAAEPGGTEAFF.

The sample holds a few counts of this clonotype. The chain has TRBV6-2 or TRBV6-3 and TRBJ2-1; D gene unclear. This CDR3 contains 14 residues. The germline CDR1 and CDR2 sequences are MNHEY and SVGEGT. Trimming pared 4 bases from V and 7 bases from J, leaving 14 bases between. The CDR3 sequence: CASSSELDRNEQFF. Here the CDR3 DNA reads TGTGCCAGCAGTTCCGAACTCGATAGGAATGAGCAGTTCTTC.

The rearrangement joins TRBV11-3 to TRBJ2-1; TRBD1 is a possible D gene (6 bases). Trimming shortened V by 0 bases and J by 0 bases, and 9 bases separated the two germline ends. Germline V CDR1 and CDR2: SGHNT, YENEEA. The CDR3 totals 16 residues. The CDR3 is CASSLEEGVSYNEQFF. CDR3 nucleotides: TGTGCCAGCAGCTTAGAAGAGGGGGTCTCCTACAATGAGCAGTTCTTC. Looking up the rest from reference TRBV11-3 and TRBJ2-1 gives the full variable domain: EAGVVQSPRYKIIEKKQPVAFWCNPISGHNTLYWYLQNLGQGPELLIRYENEEAVDDSQLPKDRFSAERLKGVDSTLKIQPAELGDSAVYLCASSLEEGVSYNEQFFGPGTRLTVL.